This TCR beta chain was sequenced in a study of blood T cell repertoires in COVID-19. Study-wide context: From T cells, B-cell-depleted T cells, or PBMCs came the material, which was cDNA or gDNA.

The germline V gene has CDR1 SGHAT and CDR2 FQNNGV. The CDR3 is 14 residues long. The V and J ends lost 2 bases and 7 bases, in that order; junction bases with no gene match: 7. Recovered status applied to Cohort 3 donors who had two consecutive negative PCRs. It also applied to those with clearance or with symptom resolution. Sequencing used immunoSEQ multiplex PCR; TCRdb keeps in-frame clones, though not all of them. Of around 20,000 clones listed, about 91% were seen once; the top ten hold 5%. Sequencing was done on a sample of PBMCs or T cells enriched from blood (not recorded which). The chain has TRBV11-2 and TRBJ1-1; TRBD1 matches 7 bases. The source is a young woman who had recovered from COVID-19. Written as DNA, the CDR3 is TGTGCCAGCAGCTTATCAGTACAGGGGCTTGAAGCTTTCTTT. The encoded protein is CASSLSVQGLEAFF.